One sample yielded the 10 T cell receptor beta chains listed below, sequenced in a study of PD-L1 blockade in urothelial cancer. Clones were read by immunoSEQ multiplex PCR, and TCRdb kept only the in-frame ones, dropping some. This table has under 55,000 clones, 70% to 90% appearing once. Sample time point: pretreatment peripheral blood. The material sequenced was PBMCs, taken around atezolizumab (anti-PD-L1) treatment. The receptors shown here come from a donor at least 40 years old with urothelial cancer.

The chain is built from TRBV11-3 and TRBJ2-2; TRBD2 aligns across 7 bases. CDR1 is SGHNT and CDR2 is YENEEA in the germline V gene. Germline trimming cut 4 bases from V and 3 bases from J; bases unmatched to any gene: 5. The CDR3 loop spans 15 amino acids. CDR3 in amino acids: CASSSRAGDTGELFF. CDR3 DNA: TGTGCCAGCAGCTCACGGGCGGGGGACACCGGGGAGCTGTTTTTT.

The chain links TRBV7-2 to TRBJ2-7; the D is unclear. The V end was cut by 5 bases, the J end by 7 bases, with 9 bases between. This CDR3 is built from 11 residues. In germline, CDR1 is SGHTA, CDR2 FQGNSA. The CDR3 here is CASSPSREQYF. CDR3 in DNA: TGTGCCAGCAGCCCCTCGCGGGAGCAGTACTTC.

The V call is TRBV18, the J call TRBJ2-1; TRBD2 matches 13 bases. The CDR3 is 15 amino acids. V was pared by 1 base and J by 8 bases, with 2 bases of the junction left unmatched. Germline V gene lookup returns CDR1 KGHSH and CDR2 LQKENI. The CDR3 loop reads CASSPRLAGGHEQFF. DNA for the CDR3: TGTGCCAGCTCACCACGACTAGCGGGAGGCCATGAGCAGTTCTTC. The full variable domain, with the rest looked up from reference TRBV18 and TRBJ2-1, is NAGVMQNPRHLVRRRGQEARLRCSPMKGHSHVYWYRQLPEEGLKFMVYLQKENIIDESGMPKERFSAEFPKEGPSILRIQQVVRGDSAAYFCASSPRLAGGHEQFFGPGTRLTVL.

The chain is built from TRBV9 and TRBJ2-1; tentatively, D is TRBD2 (7 bases). The V gene's germline CDR1 is SGDLS and CDR2 YYNGEE. The CDR3 has 17 residues. V gave up 2 bases and J gave up 4 bases, with 19 bases separating them. The CDR3 spells CASSVFLGGGSYNEQFF. The CDR3, as DNA: TGTGCCAGCAGCGTTTTCCTAGGGGGAGGGTCTTACAATGAGCAGTTCTTC.

The rearrangement uses TRBV7-8 and TRBJ1-2; possibly TRBD1 for D (5 bases). Between the trimmed V and J ends, which lost 5 bases and 4 bases, there was a span of 14 bases. This CDR3 contains 14 residues. Germline values: CDR1 SGHVS, CDR2 FQNEAQ. The CDR3 DNA reads TGTGCCAGCAGCCCCGCCGTGGGGCCCTATGGCTACACCTTC. Protein sequence: CASSPAVGPYGYTF.

CDR3 in amino acids: CASSRTGRGRASYEQYF. In DNA, the CDR3 is TGTGCCAGCAGCCGGACCGGCAGGGGACGGGCCTCCTACGAGCAGTACTTC. The genes are TRBV6-4 and TRBJ2-7, with D possibly being TRBD1 (6 bases). Germline loops: CDR1 MRHNA, CDR2 SNTAGT. The CDR3 extends over 17 amino acids. Trimming cost V 6 bases and J 0 bases, with 21 bases left between them.

The chain combines TRBV7-2 with TRBJ2-3, with 11 bases fitting TRBD2. The germline V gene has CDR1 SGHTA and CDR2 FQGNSA. The V segment lost 3 bases and the J segment 6 bases; nucleotides outside the gene matches: 8. The CDR3 has 16 residues. The CDR3 region is CASSFRLAGGGDTQYF. The DNA of the CDR3 is TGTGCCAGCAGCTTTCGTCTAGCGGGAGGCGGGGATACGCAGTATTTT.

The J gene is TRBJ2-7, the V gene TRBV11-3, with 12 bases fitting TRBD2. Germline trimming cut 0 bases from V and 8 bases from J; bases unmatched to any gene: 5. CDR1 SGHNT and CDR2 YENEEA come from the germline V gene. The CDR3 contains 15 residues. CDR3 loop: CASSLEGTSGYQQYF. The CDR3 DNA reads as TGTGCCAGCAGCTTAGAGGGGACTAGCGGGTACCAGCAGTACTTC. The whole variable domain, remainder taken from reference TRBV11-3 and TRBJ2-7, is EAGVVQSPRYKIIEKKQPVAFWCNPISGHNTLYWYLQNLGQGPELLIRYENEEAVDDSQLPKDRFSAERLKGVDSTLKIQPAELGDSAVYLCASSLEGTSGYQQYFGPGTRLTVT.

The chain links TRBV28 to TRBJ1-5; a possible D gene is TRBD1 (6 bases). Germline values: CDR1 MDHEN, CDR2 SYDVKM. The CDR3 totals 16 residues. The germline V and J ends were trimmed by 3 bases and 2 bases, with 14 bases remaining between them. CDR3 DNA: TGTGCCAGCAGTTTCCCGGGGGGCGGGGGCAATCAGCCCCAGCATTTT. Amino acids: CASSFPGGGGNQPQHF.

The rearrangement uses TRBV6-6 and TRBJ2-1; D is undetermined. The germline gives CDR1 MNHNY, CDR2 SVGAGI (reference sequence). CDR3 size: 14 residues. V was clipped by 5 bases and J by 0 bases, with 8 bases between them. In nucleotides, the CDR3 is TGTGCCAGCAGTCCAAGGAGCTCCTACAATGAGCAGTTCTTC. This translates into CASSPRSSYNEQFF.